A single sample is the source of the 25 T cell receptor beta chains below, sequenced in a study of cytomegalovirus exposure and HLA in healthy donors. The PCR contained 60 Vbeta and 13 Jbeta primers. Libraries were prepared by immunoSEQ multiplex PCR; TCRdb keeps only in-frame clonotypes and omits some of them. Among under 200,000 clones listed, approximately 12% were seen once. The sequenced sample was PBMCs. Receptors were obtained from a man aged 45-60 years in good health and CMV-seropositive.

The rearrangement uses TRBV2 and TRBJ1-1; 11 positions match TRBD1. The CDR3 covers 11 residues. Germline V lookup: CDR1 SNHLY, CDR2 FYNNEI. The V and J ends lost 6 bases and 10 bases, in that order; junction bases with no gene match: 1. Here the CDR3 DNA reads TGTGCCAGCAGGGGGACAGGGGGAGCTTTCTTT. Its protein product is CASRGTGGAFF.

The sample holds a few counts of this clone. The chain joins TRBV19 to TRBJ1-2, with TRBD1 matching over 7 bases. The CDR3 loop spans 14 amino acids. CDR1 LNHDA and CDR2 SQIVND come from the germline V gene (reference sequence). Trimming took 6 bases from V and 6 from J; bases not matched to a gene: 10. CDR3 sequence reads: CASSMTGNSDGYTF. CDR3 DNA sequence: TGTGCCAGTAGCATGACAGGGAATTCAGATGGCTACACCTTC.

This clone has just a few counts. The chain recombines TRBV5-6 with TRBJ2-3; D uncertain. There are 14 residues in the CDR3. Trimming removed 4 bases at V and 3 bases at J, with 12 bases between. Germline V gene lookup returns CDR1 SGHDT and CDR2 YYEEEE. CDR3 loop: CASSEERVTDTQYF. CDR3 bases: TGTGCCAGCAGCGAGGAACGGGTAACAGATACGCAGTATTTT.

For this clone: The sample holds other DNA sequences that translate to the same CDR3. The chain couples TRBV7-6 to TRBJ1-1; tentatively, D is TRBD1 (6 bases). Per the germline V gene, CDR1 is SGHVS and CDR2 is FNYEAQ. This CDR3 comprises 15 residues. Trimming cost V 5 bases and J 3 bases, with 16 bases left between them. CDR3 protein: CASSPIQGGYTEAFF. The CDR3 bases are TGTGCCAGCAGCCCTATACAGGGAGGGTACACTGAAGCTTTCTTT.

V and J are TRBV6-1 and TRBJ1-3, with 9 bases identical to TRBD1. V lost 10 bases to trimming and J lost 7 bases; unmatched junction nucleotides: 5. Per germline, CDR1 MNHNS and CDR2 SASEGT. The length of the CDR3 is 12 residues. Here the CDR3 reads CATGTGWNTIYF. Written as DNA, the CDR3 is TGTGCCACCGGGACAGGGTGGAACACCATATATTTT.

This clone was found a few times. The CDR3 DNA reads TGTGCCAGTAGCGCAGGGATTACAACTAATGAAAAACTGTTTTTT. It translates to CASSAGITTNEKLFF. This rearrangement joins TRBV19 to TRBJ1-4, with TRBD1 as a possible D gene (5 bases). V lost 6 bases and J lost 0, with 11 bases in between. The CDR3 is 15 amino acids. Per germline, CDR1 LNHDA and CDR2 SQIVND (reference sequence).

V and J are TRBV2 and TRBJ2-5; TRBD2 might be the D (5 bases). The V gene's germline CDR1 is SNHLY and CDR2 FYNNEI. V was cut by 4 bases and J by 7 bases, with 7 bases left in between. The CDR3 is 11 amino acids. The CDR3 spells CASSVLGTQYF. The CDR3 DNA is TGTGCCAGCAGTGTACTAGGGACCCAGTACTTC.

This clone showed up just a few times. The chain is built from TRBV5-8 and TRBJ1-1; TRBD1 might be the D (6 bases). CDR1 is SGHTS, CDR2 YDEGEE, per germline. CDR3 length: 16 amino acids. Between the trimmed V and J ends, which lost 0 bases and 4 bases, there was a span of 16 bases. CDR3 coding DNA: TGTGCCAGCAGCTTGGACCAGGGGATAGTGATCACTGAAGCTTTCTTT. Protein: CASSLDQGIVITEAFF.

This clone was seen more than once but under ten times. CDR3: CASSLVPGMGETQYF. The CDR3 DNA reads as TGTGCCAGCAGCTTGGTACCGGGAATGGGGGAGACCCAGTACTTC. The chain combines TRBV5-8 with TRBJ2-5; maybe TRBD2 (5 bases). The germline gives CDR1 SGHTS, CDR2 YDEGEE. Trimming took 0 bases from V and 5 from J, leaving 14 bases between them. The CDR3 loop spans 15 amino acids.

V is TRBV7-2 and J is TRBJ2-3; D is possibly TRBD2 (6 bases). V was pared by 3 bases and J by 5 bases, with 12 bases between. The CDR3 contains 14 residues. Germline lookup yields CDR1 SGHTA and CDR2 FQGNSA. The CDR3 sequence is CASSLDRGGDTQYF. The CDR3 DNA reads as TGTGCCAGCAGCTTGGACCGGGGAGGAGATACGCAGTATTTT.

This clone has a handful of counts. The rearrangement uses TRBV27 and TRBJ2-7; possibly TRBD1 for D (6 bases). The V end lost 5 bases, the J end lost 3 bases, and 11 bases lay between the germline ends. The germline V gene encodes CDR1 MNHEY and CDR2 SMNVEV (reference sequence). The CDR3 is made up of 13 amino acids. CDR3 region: CASSAKDSYEQYF. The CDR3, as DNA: TGTGCCAGCAGTGCGAAGGACAGCTACGAGCAGTACTTC.

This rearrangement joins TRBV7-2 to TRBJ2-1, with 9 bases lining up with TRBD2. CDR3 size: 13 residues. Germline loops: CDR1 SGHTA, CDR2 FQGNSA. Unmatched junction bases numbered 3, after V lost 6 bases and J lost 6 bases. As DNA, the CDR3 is TGTGCCAGCAGATATAGCGGGGGCAATGAGCAGTTCTTC. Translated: CASRYSGGNEQFF.

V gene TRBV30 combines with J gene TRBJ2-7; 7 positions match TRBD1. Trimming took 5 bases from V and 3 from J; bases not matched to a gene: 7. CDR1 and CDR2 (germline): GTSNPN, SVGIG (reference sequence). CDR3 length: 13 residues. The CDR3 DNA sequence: TGTGCCTGGGCACAGGGGCGAAACTACGAGCAGTACTTC. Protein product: CAWAQGRNYEQYF.

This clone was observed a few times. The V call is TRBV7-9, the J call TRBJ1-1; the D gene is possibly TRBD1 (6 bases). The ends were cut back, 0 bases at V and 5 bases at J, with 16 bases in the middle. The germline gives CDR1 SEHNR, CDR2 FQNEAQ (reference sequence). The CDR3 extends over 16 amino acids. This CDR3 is CASSLAHGGIETEAFF. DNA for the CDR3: TGTGCCAGCAGCTTAGCCCATGGGGGCATAGAGACTGAAGCTTTCTTT.

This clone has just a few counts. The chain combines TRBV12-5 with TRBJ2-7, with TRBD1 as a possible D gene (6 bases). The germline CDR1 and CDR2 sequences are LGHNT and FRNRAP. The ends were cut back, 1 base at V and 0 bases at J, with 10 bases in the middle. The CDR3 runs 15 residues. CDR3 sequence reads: CASGLGRQASYEQYF. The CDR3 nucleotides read TGTGCTAGTGGTTTGGGACGACAGGCCTCCTACGAGCAGTACTTC.

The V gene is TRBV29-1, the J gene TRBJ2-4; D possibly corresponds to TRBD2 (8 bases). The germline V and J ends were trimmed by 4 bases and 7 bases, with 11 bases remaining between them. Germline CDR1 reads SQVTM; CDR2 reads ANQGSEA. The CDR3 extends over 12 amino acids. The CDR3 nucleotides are TGCAGCGTTGTAGCGGGACAGAACATTCAGTACTTC. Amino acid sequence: CSVVAGQNIQYF.

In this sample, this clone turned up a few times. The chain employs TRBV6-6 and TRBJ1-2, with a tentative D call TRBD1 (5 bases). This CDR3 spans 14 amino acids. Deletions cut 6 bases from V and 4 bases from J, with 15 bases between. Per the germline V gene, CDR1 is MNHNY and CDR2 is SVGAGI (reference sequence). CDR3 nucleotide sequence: TGTGCCAGCAGCCTACTACAGGAAACCTATGGCTACACCTTC. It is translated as CASSLLQETYGYTF.

The CDR3, as DNA: TGTGCCAGCAGCTTGGACGACAGGGTTTATGGCTACACCTTC. This codes for CASSLDDRVYGYTF. This chain links TRBV7-8 with TRBJ1-2; 7 nucleotides agree with TRBD1. CDR1 is SGHVS, CDR2 FQNEAQ, per germline. The CDR3 totals 14 residues. The V segment lost 3 bases and the J segment 5 bases; nucleotides outside the gene matches: 6.

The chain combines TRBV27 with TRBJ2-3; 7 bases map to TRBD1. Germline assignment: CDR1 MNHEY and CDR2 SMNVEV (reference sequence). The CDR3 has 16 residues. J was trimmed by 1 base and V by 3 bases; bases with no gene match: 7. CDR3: CASSLHRGVGTDTQYF. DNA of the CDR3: TGTGCCAGCAGTTTGCACAGGGGCGTGGGCACAGATACGCAGTATTTT.

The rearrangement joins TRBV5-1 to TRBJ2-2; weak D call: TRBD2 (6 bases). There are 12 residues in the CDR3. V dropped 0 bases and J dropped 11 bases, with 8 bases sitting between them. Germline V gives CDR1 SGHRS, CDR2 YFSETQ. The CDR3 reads CASSLAGGELFF. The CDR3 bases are TGCGCCAGCAGCTTGGCCGGGGGAGAGCTGTTTTTT. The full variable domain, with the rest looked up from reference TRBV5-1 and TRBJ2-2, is KAGVTQTPRYLIKTRGQQVTLSCSPISGHRSVSWYQQTPGQGLQFLFEYFSETQRNKGNFPGRFSGRQFSNSRSEMNVSTLELGDSALYLCASSLAGGELFFGEGSRLTVL.

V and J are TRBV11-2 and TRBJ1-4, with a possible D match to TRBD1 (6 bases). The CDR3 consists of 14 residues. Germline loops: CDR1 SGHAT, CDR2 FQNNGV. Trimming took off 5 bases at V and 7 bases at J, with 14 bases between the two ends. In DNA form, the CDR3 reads TGTGCCAGCAGCCGAAGGGGGGGAGGTGAAAAACTGTTTTTT. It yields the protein CASSRRGGGEKLFF.

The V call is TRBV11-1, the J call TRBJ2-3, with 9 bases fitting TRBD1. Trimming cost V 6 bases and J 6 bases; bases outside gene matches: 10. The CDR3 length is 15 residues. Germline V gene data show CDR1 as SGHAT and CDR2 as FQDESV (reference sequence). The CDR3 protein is CASSTGTGRADTQYF. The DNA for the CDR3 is TGTGCCAGCAGTACCGGGACAGGGAGGGCTGATACGCAGTATTTT. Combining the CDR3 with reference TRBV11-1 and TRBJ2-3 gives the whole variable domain EAEVAQSPRYKITEKSQAVAFWCDPISGHATLYWYRQILGQGPELLVQFQDESVVDDSQLPKDRFSAERLKGVDSTLKIQPAELGDSAMYLCASSTGTGRADTQYFGPGTRLTVL.

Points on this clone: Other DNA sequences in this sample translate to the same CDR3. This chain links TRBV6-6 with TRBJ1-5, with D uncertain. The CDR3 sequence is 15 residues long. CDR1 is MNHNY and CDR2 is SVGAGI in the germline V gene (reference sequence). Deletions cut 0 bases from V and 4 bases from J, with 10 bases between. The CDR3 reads CASSYSGQSNQPQHF. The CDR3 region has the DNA TGTGCCAGCAGTTACTCGGGCCAGTCGAATCAGCCCCAGCATTTT.

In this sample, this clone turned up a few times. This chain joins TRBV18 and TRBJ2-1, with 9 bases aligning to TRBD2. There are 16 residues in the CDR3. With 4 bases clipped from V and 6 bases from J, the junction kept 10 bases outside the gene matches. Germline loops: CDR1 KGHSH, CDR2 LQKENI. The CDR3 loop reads CASSRPGLASSNEQFF. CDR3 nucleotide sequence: TGTGCCAGCTCACGTCCGGGACTAGCTTCATCCAATGAGCAGTTCTTC.

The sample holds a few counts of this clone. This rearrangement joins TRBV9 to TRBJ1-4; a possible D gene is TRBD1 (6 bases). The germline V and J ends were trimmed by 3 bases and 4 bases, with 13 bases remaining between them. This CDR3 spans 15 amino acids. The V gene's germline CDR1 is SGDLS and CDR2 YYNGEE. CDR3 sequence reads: CASSAATGINEKLFF. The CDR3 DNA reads TGTGCCAGCAGCGCTGCTACAGGGATTAATGAAAAACTGTTTTTT.